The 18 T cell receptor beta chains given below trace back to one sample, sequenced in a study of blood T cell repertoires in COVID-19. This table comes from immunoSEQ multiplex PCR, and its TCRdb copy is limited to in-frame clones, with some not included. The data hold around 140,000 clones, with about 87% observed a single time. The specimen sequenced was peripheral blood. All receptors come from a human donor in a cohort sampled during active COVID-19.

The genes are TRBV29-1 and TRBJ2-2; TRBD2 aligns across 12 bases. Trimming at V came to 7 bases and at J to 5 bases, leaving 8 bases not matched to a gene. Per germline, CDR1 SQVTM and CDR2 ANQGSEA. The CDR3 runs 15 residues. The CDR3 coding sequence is TGCAGCGCCACGACTAGCGGGGGAAGTACCGGGGAGCTGTTTTTT. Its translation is CSATTSGGSTGELFF.

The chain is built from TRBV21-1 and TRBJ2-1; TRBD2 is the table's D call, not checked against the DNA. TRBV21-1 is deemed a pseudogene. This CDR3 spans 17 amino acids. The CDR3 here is CASSKASGGISYNEQFF. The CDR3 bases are TGTGCCAGCAGCAAAGCAAGCGGGGGGATTTCCTACAATGAGCAGTTCTTC.

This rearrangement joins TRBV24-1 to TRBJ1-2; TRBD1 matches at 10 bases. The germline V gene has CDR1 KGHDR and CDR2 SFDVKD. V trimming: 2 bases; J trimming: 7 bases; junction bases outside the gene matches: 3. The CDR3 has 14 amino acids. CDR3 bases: TGTGCCACCAGTGATTCCCGGACAGGGGGTGGCTACACCTTC. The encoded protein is CATSDSRTGGGYTF.

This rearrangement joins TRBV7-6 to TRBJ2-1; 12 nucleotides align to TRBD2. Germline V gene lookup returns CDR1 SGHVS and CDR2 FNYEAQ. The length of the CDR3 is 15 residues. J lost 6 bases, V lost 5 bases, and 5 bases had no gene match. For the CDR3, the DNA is TGTGCCAGCAGCGCCCCTAGCGGGGGGGCCAATGAGCAGTTCTTC. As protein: CASSAPSGGANEQFF.

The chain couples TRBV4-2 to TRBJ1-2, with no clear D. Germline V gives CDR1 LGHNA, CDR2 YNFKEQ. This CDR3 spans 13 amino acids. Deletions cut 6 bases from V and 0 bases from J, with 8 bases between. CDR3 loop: CASRATTNYGYTF. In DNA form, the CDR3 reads TGTGCCAGCAGGGCGACAACTAACTATGGCTACACCTTC.

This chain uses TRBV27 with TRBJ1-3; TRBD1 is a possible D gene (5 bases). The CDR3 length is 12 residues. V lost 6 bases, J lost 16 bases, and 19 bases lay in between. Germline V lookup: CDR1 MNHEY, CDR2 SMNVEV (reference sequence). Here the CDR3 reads CASSSPGGRVYF. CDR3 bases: TGTGCCAGCAGCTCGCCGGGCGGCAGGGTTTATTTT.

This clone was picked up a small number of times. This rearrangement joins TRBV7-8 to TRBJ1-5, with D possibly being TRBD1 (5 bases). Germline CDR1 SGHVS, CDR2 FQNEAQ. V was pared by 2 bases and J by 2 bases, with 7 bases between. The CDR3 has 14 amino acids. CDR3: CASSLQGRNQPQHF. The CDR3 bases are TGTGCCAGCAGCTTACAGGGCCGCAATCAGCCCCAGCATTTT.

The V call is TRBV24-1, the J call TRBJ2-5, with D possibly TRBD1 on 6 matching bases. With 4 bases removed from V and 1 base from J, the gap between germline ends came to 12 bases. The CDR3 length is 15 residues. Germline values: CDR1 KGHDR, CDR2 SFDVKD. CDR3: CATSDQTGIQETQYF. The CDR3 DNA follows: TGTGCCACCAGTGACCAGACAGGTATCCAAGAGACCCAGTACTTC.

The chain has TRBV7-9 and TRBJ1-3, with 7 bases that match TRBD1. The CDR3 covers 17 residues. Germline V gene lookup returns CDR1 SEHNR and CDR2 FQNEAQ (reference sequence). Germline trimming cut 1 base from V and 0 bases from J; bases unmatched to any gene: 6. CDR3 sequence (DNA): TGTGCCAGCAGCTTAGGATCAGGGGGAAGCTCTGGAAACACCATATATTTT. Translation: CASSLGSGGSSGNTIYF.

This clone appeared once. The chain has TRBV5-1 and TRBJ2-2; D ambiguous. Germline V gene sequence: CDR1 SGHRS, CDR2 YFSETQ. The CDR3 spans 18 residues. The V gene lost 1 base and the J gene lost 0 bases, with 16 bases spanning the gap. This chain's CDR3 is CASSLNLQQSSNTGELFF. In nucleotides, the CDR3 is TGCGCCAGCAGCTTGAATCTGCAACAGTCCTCGAACACCGGGGAGCTGTTTTTT.

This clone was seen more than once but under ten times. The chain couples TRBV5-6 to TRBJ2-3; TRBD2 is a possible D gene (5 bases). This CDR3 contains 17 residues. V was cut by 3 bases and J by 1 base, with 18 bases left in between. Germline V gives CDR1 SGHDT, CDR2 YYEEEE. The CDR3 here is CASSSGRGDAGTDTQYF. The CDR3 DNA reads TGTGCCAGCAGCTCTGGACGGGGAGATGCGGGCACAGATACGCAGTATTTT. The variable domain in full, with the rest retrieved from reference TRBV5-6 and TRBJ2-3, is DAGVTQSPTHLIKTRGQQVTLRCSPKSGHDTVSWYQQALGQGPQFIFQYYEEEERQRGNFPDRFSGHQFPNYSSELNVNALLLGDSALYLCASSSGRGDAGTDTQYFGPGTRLTVL.

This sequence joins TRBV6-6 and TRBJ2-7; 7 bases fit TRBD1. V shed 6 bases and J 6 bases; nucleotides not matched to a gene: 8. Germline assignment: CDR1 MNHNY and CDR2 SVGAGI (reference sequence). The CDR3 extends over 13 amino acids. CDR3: CASSLTDRVEQYF. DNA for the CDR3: TGTGCCAGCAGCCTAACCGACAGGGTCGAGCAGTACTTC.

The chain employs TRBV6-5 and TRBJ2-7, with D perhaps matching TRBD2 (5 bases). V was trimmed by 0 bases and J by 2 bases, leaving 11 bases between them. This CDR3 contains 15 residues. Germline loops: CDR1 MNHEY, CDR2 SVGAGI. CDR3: CASSYSGRGTYEQYF. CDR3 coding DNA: TGTGCCAGCAGTTACTCGGGCCGGGGAACCTACGAGCAGTACTTC.

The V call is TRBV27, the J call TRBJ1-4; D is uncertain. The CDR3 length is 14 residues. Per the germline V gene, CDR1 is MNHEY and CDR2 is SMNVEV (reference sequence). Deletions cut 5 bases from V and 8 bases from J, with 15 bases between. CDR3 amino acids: CASSPPGSSEKLFF. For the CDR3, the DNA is TGTGCCAGCAGTCCACCCGGGAGCTCCGAAAAACTGTTTTTT.

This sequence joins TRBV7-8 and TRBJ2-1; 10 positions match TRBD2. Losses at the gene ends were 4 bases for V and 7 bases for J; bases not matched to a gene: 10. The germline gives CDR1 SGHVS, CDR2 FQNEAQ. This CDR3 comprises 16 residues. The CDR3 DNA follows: TGTGCCAGCAGCTCCGCTAGCGGGGGCTTTTGGAATGAGCAGTTCTTC. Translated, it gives CASSSASGGFWNEQFF.

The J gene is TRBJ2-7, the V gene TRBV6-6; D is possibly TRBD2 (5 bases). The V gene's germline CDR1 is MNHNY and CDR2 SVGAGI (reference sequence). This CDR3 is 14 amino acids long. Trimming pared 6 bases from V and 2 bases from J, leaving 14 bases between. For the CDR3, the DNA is TGTGCCAGCAGCCCTGAAGTCGGGACCTACGAGCAGTACTTC. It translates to CASSPEVGTYEQYF.

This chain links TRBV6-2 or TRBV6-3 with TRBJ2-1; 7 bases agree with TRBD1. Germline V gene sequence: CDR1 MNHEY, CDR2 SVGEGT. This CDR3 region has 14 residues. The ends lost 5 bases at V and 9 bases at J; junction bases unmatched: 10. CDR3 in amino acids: CASSPTGRGAEQFF. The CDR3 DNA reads TGTGCCAGCAGTCCGACAGGGAGAGGGGCTGAGCAGTTCTTC.

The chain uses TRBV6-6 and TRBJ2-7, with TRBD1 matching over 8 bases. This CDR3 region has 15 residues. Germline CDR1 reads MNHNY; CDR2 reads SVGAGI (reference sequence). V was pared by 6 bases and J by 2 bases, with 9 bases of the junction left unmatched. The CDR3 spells CASSPRDRPPYEQYF. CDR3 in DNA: TGTGCCAGCAGCCCCCGGGACAGGCCTCCCTACGAGCAGTACTTC.